The next 16 T cell receptor beta chains were all read from a single sample in a study of cytomegalovirus exposure and HLA in healthy donors. Researchers ran the PCR with 60 Vbeta and 13 Jbeta primers. Sequencing used immunoSEQ multiplex PCR; TCRdb keeps in-frame clones, though not all of them. Of more than 100,000 clones listed, approximately 80% are singletons. Sequencing was done on a sample of PBMCs. Source of these receptors: a man aged 45-60 years in good health and CMV-seronegative.

The rearrangement links TRBV28 to TRBJ1-2, with D uncertain. V was pared by 5 bases and J by 5 bases, with 3 bases between. The CDR3 runs to 10 residues. CDR1 and CDR2 from the germline V gene are MDHEN and SYDVKM. The CDR3, as DNA: TGTGCCAGCAGTCAATATGGCTACACCTTC. Translated: CASSQYGYTF.

This clone appeared once. The rearrangement joins TRBV5-1 to TRBJ1-4; D is undetermined. Trimming pared 2 bases from V and 0 bases from J, leaving 8 bases between. CDR1 is SGHRS and CDR2 is YFSETQ in the germline V gene. This CDR3 region has 15 residues. The CDR3 reads CASSLTRSTNEKLFF. Here the CDR3 DNA reads TGCGCCAGCAGCTTAACTAGATCAACTAATGAAAAACTGTTTTTT.

This chain connects TRBV6-5 to TRBJ1-1; D gene unclear. V lost 6 bases to trimming and J lost 6 bases, with 11 bases between them. Germline lookup yields CDR1 MNHEY and CDR2 SVGAGI. This CDR3 is 12 amino acids long. CDR3 residues: CASSIGGPEAFF. The CDR3 DNA follows: TGTGCCAGCAGCATAGGAGGGCCTGAAGCTTTCTTT.

A few counts support this clone. J is TRBJ2-3 and V is TRBV9, with 9 bases identical to TRBD2. CDR3 length: 15 amino acids. Germline V lookup: CDR1 SGDLS, CDR2 YYNGEE. V lost 2 bases to trimming and J lost 4 bases; unmatched junction nucleotides: 5. The CDR3 spells CASSVTSGLADTQYF. In DNA form, the CDR3 reads TGTGCCAGCAGCGTGACTAGCGGCTTAGCAGATACGCAGTATTTT. Full variable domain (rest looked up from reference TRBV9 and TRBJ2-3): DSGVTQTPKHLITATGQRVTLRCSPRSGDLSVYWYQQSLDQGLQFLIQYYNGEERAKGNILERFSAQQFPDLHSELNLSSLELGDSALYFCASSVTSGLADTQYFGPGTRLTVL.

V is TRBV6-6 and J is TRBJ1-6; TRBD1 might be the D (6 bases). Trimming stripped 4 bases from V and 7 bases from J, with 14 bases between. The CDR3 sequence is 15 residues long. Germline V CDR1 and CDR2: MNHNY, SVGAGI (reference sequence). The CDR3 region is CASSSRTERNSPLHF. The CDR3 DNA reads TGTGCCAGCAGTTCCAGGACAGAGCGAAATTCACCCCTCCACTTT.

The chain couples TRBV9 to TRBJ2-5; D is undetermined. This CDR3 is 15 amino acids long. In germline, CDR1 is SGDLS, CDR2 YYNGEE. V lost 4 bases to trimming and J lost 0 bases, with 13 bases between them. The CDR3 protein is CASSLESRYQETQYF. DNA for the CDR3: TGTGCCAGCAGCCTTGAATCGCGCTACCAAGAGACCCAGTACTTC. The entire variable domain, with the rest obtained from reference TRBV9 and TRBJ2-5, is as follows: DSGVTQTPKHLITATGQRVTLRCSPRSGDLSVYWYQQSLDQGLQFLIQYYNGEERAKGNILERFSAQQFPDLHSELNLSSLELGDSALYFCASSLESRYQETQYFGPGTRLLVL.

The CDR3 loop is CASSFHRVNTEAFF. The CDR3 DNA follows: TGTGCCAGCAGTTTTCACAGGGTGAACACTGAAGCTTTCTTT. The chain uses TRBV28 and TRBJ1-1; tentative D call: TRBD1 (6 bases). V dropped 3 bases and J dropped 0 bases, with 8 bases sitting between them. Germline lookup yields CDR1 MDHEN and CDR2 SYDVKM. The CDR3 has 14 residues.

The chain uses TRBV4-2 and TRBJ1-6; D is ambiguous. Germline lookup yields CDR1 LGHNA and CDR2 YNFKEQ. There are 13 residues in the CDR3. Trimming pared 8 bases from V and 6 bases from J, leaving 11 bases between. The CDR3, as DNA: TGTGCCAGCGAAGAGGGTTCTAATTCACCCCTCCACTTT. This sequence encodes CASEEGSNSPLHF.

This clone was seen a few times. This chain joins TRBV7-2 and TRBJ1-1, with a possible D match to TRBD1 (6 bases). Trimming stripped 1 base from V and 2 bases from J, with 11 bases between. The CDR3 consists of 15 residues. CDR1 SGHTA and CDR2 FQGNSA come from the germline V gene. The CDR3: CASSLDSGDNTEAFF. As DNA, the CDR3 is TGTGCCAGCAGCTTAGATTCAGGGGATAACACTGAAGCTTTCTTT.

J is TRBJ2-1 and V is TRBV7-3; D remains ambiguous. In germline, CDR1 is SGHTA, CDR2 FQGTGA. Trimming removed 0 bases from V and 7 bases from J, with 16 bases in between. This CDR3 contains 16 residues. CDR3: CASSLTRRLSGNEQFF. The DNA for the CDR3 is TGTGCCAGCAGCTTAACGAGGCGGCTCTCCGGGAATGAGCAGTTCTTC.

The chain couples TRBV9 to TRBJ2-7; TRBD1 agrees at 8 bases. J was trimmed by 2 bases and V by 4 bases; bases with no gene match: 8. The CDR3 runs to 15 residues. Germline-derived CDR1 and CDR2 are SGDLS and YYNGEE. In DNA, the CDR3 is TGTGCCAGCAGCCCACGGACAGGGAGTACCTACGAGCAGTACTTC. The encoded protein is CASSPRTGSTYEQYF. Full variable domain (remainder filled in from reference TRBV9 and TRBJ2-7): DSGVTQTPKHLITATGQRVTLRCSPRSGDLSVYWYQQSLDQGLQFLIQYYNGEERAKGNILERFSAQQFPDLHSELNLSSLELGDSALYFCASSPRTGSTYEQYFGPGTRLTVT.

The chain links TRBV5-1 to TRBJ2-1, with 7 positions matching TRBD2. The germline V gene encodes CDR1 SGHRS and CDR2 YFSETQ. V dropped 0 bases and J dropped 9; count of bases not matched to a gene: 3. This CDR3 has 13 residues. The CDR3 region has the DNA TGCGCCAGCAGCTTGGGGGAGGGAGGTGAGCAGTTCTTC. Its translation is CASSLGEGGEQFF.

V is TRBV19 and J is TRBJ1-2; D is perhaps TRBD1 (5 bases). The ends were cut back, 3 bases at V and 6 bases at J, with 20 bases in the middle. In germline, CDR1 is LNHDA, CDR2 SQIVND (reference sequence). The CDR3 spans 16 residues. CDR3 sequence reads: CASSIPLGGTLNGYTF. As DNA, the CDR3 is TGTGCCAGTAGTATTCCCCTTGGTGGGACTCTAAATGGCTACACCTTC.

The CDR3 bases are TGCGCCAGCAGCAAAGACAGGGGTCGCTACGAGCAGTACTTC. Translating gives CASSKDRGRYEQYF. The V gene is TRBV5-1, the J gene TRBJ2-7, with TRBD1 matching over 8 bases. This CDR3 has 14 residues. Trimming cost V 4 bases and J 3 bases; bases outside gene matches: 6. Germline CDR1 SGHRS, CDR2 YFSETQ.

This chain joins TRBV7-2 and TRBJ2-4; 7 bases are shared with TRBD2. CDR3 length: 14 amino acids. The J segment lost 6 bases and the V segment lost 6 bases, leaving 8 bases of the junction unmatched. Germline CDR1 reads SGHTA; CDR2 reads FQGNSA. The CDR3 protein is CASSQDWGGNIQYF. CDR3 nucleotides: TGTGCCAGCAGTCAGGACTGGGGGGGAAACATTCAGTACTTC.

The V call is TRBV7-3, the J call TRBJ2-1, with D possibly matching TRBD2 (6 bases). The V and J ends lost 5 bases and 0 bases respectively, with 11 bases between them. The CDR3 loop spans 15 amino acids. The germline V gene has CDR1 SGHTA and CDR2 FQGTGA. The CDR3 nucleotides read TGTGCCAGCAGCGAGCTAGCGAGCTCCTACAATGAGCAGTTCTTC. It encodes CASSELASSYNEQFF.